This T cell receptor (beta chain) was identified in a study of blood T cell repertoires in COVID-19. Study summary: COVID-19 samples collected from the United States, Italy and Spain covered acute and convalescent phases. T cells, B-cell-depleted T cells, or PBMCs supplied cDNA or gDNA.

Methods used by the authors: Amplifying reference gene primers gave estimates of nucleated cell counts. Generated by immunoSEQ multiplex PCR, the TCRdb table keeps only in-frame clones and is missing some. The V and J calls and the clone size are those of that table, but D and trimming were determined from the DNA. The sample includes around 40,000 clones, 80% to 90% of them seen just once. The origin of this receptor is a young man with active or convalescent COVID-19. Sample: peripheral blood.

CDR3 region: CASSLYRDTEAFF. DNA of the CDR3: TGTGCCAGCAGTTTGTACAGGGACACTGAAGCTTTCTTT. This chain uses TRBV12-3 or TRBV12-4 with TRBJ1-1; maybe TRBD1 (6 bases). The CDR3 has 13 residues. V dropped 3 bases and J dropped 3 bases, with 8 bases sitting between them.